These 5 T cell receptor beta chains originate from one sample sequenced in a study of T-cell reconstitution after alpha-beta-depleted transplantation in children. Preparing the TCRbeta library involved the use of unique molecular identifiers. TCRdb re-called the PCR reads with MiXCR, one entry per CDR3 protein. The table lists over 70,000 distinct CDR3 sequences, 12% of them singletons, with approximately 15% in the top ten. The sequenced sample was PBMCs from the stem cell graft donor, obtained from the stem cell graft. Every receptor here comes from a human donor who donated a stem cell graft to a child with inherited bone marrow failure.

This clonotype has ten or more counts. J is TRBJ2-3 and V is TRBV10-3; 7 bases are shared with TRBD1. The CDR3 length is 17 residues. Trimming took 11 bases from V and 0 from J; bases not matched to a gene: 17. Germline V gene lookup returns CDR1 ENHRY and CDR2 SYGVKD. The CDR3 coding sequence is TGTGCCGCGATAGACATTATAGGGGACAGAAGCACAGATACGCAGTATTTT. This translates into CAAIDIIGDRSTDTQYF.

In its sample, this clonotype was seen many times. V is TRBV7-3 and J is TRBJ2-2; TRBD1 is a possible D gene (5 bases). V lost 5 bases to trimming and J lost 7 bases, with 8 bases between them. Germline V CDR1 and CDR2: SGHTA, FQGTGA. The CDR3 totals 12 residues. The CDR3 loop reads CASSDSGGELFF. CDR3 sequence (DNA): TGTGCCAGCAGCGACAGTGGCGGGGAGCTGTTTTTT.

This clonotype has a handful of counts. This sequence joins TRBV2 and TRBJ2-5; 10 bases are shared with TRBD2. V shed 2 bases and J 5 bases; nucleotides not matched to a gene: 5. The CDR3 totals 15 residues. The germline CDR1 and CDR2 sequences are SNHLY and FYNNEI. The CDR3 protein is CASSESGRADETQYF. In DNA, the CDR3 is TGTGCCAGCAGTGAAAGCGGGAGGGCCGATGAGACCCAGTACTTC.

In this sample, this clonotype turned up many times. This chain connects TRBV6-5 to TRBJ1-1, with a weak D call TRBD1 (6 bases). Trimming left V 7 bases short and J 11 bases short, with 14 bases between. The CDR3 totals 11 residues. Germline CDR1 and CDR2: MNHEY and SVGAGI. This CDR3 reads CASNQGNGAFF. For the CDR3, the DNA is TGTGCCAGCAACCAGGGGAACGGCGCTTTCTTT.

This clonotype was picked up many times. This chain joins TRBV20-1 and TRBJ2-7; D gene ambiguous. V was clipped by 3 bases and J by 4 bases, with 1 base between them. This CDR3 contains 9 residues. CDR1 is DFQATT, CDR2 SNEGSKA, per germline (reference sequence). The CDR3 spells CSASYEQYF. The DNA of the CDR3 is TGCAGTGCTAGTTACGAGCAGTACTTC.